This passage covers 12 T cell receptor beta chains from one sample sequenced in a study of T-cell reconstitution after alpha-beta-depleted transplantation in children. Library preparation (for TCRbeta) was performed with unique molecular identifiers. TCRdb re-derived calls from the PCR reads in MiXCR, one entry per CDR3 protein. The sample holds about 610,000 distinct CDR3 sequences, about 10% seen once. The material was PBMCs from the stem cell graft donor, obtained from the stem cell graft. The source is a human donor who donated a stem cell graft to a child with acute myeloid leukemia.

This clonotype has only a few counts. The genes are TRBV7-2 and TRBJ2-7, with 9 bases that match TRBD1. The CDR3 runs to 15 residues. Germline V CDR1 and CDR2: SGHTA, FQGNSA. The V and J ends lost 5 bases and 3 bases, in that order; junction bases with no gene match: 8. CDR3 sequence (DNA): TGTGCCAGCAGCGCCGCCCGGGACAGGGTCTACGAGCAGTACTTC. As protein: CASSAARDRVYEQYF.

A few counts support this clonotype. The chain carries TRBV12-3 or TRBV12-4 and TRBJ1-2; D is unresolved. The ends were cut back, 9 bases at V and 12 bases at J, with 26 bases in the middle. This CDR3 comprises 14 residues. The CDR3 region is CASKVGSPGVKHTF. The CDR3 DNA follows: TGTGCCAGTAAAGTCGGGTCTCCCGGAGTCAAGCACACCTTC.

The V and J genes are TRBV18 and TRBJ1-5; 7 nucleotides align to TRBD1. J gave up 6 bases and V 5 bases, and 1 base lay outside the gene matches. The CDR3 consists of 12 residues. Germline assignment: CDR1 KGHSH and CDR2 LQKENI. The CDR3 spells CASSDRAQPQHF. The CDR3 DNA follows: TGTGCCAGCTCAGACAGGGCTCAGCCCCAGCATTTT.

This clonotype was counted a few times. The J gene is TRBJ2-4, the V gene TRBV20-1; perhaps D is TRBD1 or TRBD2 (5 bases each). The germline CDR1 and CDR2 sequences are DFQATT and SNEGSKA (reference sequence). V was shortened by 6 bases and J by 0 bases, with 15 bases between the two germline ends. The CDR3 covers 15 residues. CDR3 sequence: CSAPGTSLAKNIQYF. CDR3 coding DNA: TGCAGTGCCCCCGGGACGTCCCTAGCCAAAAACATTCAGTACTTC.

This clonotype was counted once. The J gene is TRBJ2-1, the V gene TRBV11-2; 13 bases line up with TRBD2. Germline V gene lookup returns CDR1 SGHAT and CDR2 FQNNGV. This CDR3 comprises 17 residues. The ends lost 1 base at V and 4 bases at J; junction bases unmatched: 4. CDR3 region: CASSLVWTSGRYNEQFF. The CDR3 DNA sequence: TGTGCCAGCAGCTTAGTGTGGACTAGCGGGAGATACAATGAGCAGTTCTTC.

This chain connects TRBV20-1 to TRBJ2-5, with 7 bases identical to TRBD2. This CDR3 has 15 residues. Trimming at V came to 6 bases and at J to 0 bases, leaving 10 bases not matched to a gene. Germline V gives CDR1 DFQATT, CDR2 SNEGSKA (reference sequence). CDR3 in amino acids: CSAAPSGPYQETQYF. Here the CDR3 DNA reads TGCAGTGCAGCACCTAGCGGACCGTACCAAGAGACCCAGTACTTC.

This clonotype was recorded a few times. V and J are TRBV28 and TRBJ1-5; 8 bases line up with TRBD1. Per the germline V gene, CDR1 is MDHEN and CDR2 is SYDVKM. The CDR3 contains 15 residues. J lost 4 bases, V lost 5 bases, and 7 bases had no gene match. The CDR3 nucleotides are TGTGCCAGCAGTGACAGGGGCCTAGGAAATCAGCCCCAGCATTTT. Protein product: CASSDRGLGNQPQHF. Full variable domain (outside the CDR3, taken from reference TRBV28 and TRBJ1-5): DVKVTQSSRYLVKRTGEKVFLECVQDMDHENMFWYRQDPGLGLRLIYFSYDVKMKEKGDIPEGYSVSREKKERFSLILESASTNQTSMYLCASSDRGLGNQPQHFGDGTRLSIL.

The CDR3 DNA is TGTGCCAGCAGCCAAGAACGGGACAGGCCCTACGAGCAGTACTTC. Encoded protein: CASSQERDRPYEQYF. V gene TRBV4-2 combines with J gene TRBJ2-7; TRBD1 matches 8 bases. The ends lost 0 bases at V and 2 bases at J; junction bases unmatched: 3. Germline V gives CDR1 LGHNA, CDR2 YNFKEQ. This CDR3 contains 15 residues.

CDR3 nucleotide sequence: TGCAGCGTTGATGGAACAGGGGCTGGAAACACCATATATTTT. Amino acid sequence: CSVDGTGAGNTIYF. This chain joins TRBV29-1 and TRBJ1-3; 7 nucleotides match TRBD1. This CDR3 spans 14 amino acids. CDR1 is SQVTM, CDR2 ANQGSEA, per germline. J was trimmed by 2 bases and V by 3 bases; bases with no gene match: 4.

The rearrangement links TRBV20-1 to TRBJ2-1, with D maybe TRBD2 (6 bases). Germline V gene lookup returns CDR1 DFQATT and CDR2 SNEGSKA (reference sequence). V lost 0 bases and J 6 bases, leaving 12 bases between the germline ends. The CDR3 covers 14 residues. CDR3 bases: TGCAGTGCTAGAGATCTGAGCGGGTTCAATGAGCAGTTCTTC. It is translated as CSARDLSGFNEQFF.

This chain uses TRBV20-1 with TRBJ2-7; perhaps TRBD1 as D (5 bases). The CDR3 loop spans 11 amino acids. CDR1 is DFQATT, CDR2 SNEGSKA, per germline (reference sequence). The V gene lost 6 bases and the J gene lost 5 bases, with 11 bases spanning the gap. The CDR3 reads CSAPQGNEQYF. The CDR3 DNA follows: TGCAGTGCGCCGCAGGGAAACGAGCAGTACTTC.

This clonotype appeared many times. The CDR3 coding sequence is TGCGCCAGCAGCTTGGGACAGGGGGAAGCTTTCTTT. Encoded protein: CASSLGQGEAFF. The chain links TRBV5-1 to TRBJ1-1; 8 nucleotides match TRBD1. J lost 8 bases, V lost 0 bases, and 0 bases had no gene match. The CDR3 runs 12 residues. Germline V lookup: CDR1 SGHRS, CDR2 YFSETQ.